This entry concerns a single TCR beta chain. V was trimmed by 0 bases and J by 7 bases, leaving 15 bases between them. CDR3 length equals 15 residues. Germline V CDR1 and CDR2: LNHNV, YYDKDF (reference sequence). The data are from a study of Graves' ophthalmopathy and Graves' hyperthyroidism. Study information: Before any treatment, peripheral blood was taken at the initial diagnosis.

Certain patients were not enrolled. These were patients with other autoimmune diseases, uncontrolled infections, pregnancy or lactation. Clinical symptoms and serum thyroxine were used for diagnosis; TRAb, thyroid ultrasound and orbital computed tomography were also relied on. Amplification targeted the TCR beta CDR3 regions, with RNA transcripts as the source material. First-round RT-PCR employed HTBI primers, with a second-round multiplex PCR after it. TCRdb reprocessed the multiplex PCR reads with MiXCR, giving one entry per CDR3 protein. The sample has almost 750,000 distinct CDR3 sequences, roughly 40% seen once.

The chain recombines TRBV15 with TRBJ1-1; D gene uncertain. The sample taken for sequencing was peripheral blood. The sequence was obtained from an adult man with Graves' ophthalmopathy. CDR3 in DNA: TGTGCCACCAGCAGAGATACGGCGGGAAAGGGTGAAGCTTTCTTT. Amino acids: CATSRDTAGKGEAFF.